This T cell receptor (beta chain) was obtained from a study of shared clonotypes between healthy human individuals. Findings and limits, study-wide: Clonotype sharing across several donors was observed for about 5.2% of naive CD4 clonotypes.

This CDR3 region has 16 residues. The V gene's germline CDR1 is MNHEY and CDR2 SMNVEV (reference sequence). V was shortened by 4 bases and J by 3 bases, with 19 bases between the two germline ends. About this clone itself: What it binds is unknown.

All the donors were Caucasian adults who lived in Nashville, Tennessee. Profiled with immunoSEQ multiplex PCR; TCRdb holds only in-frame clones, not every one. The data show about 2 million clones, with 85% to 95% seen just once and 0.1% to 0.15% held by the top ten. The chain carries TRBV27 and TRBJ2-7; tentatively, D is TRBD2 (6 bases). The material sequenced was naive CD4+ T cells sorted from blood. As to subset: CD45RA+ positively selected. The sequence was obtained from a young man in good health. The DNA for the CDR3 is TGTGCCAGCAGTTCCTGGGGGGTAGCCGGTGGCTACGAGCAGTACTTC. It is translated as CASSSWGVAGGYEQYF.